One sample yielded the 11 T cell receptor beta chains listed below, sequenced in a study of shared clonotypes between healthy human individuals. In the naive CD8 group, cells lacked CD45RO and were positively selected for CCR7, so terminally differentiated effector memory CD45RA+ cells were left out. TCRdb keeps only in-frame clones here, not all; method: immunoSEQ multiplex PCR. The sample carries hundreds of thousands of clones, 96% recorded once. Sequencing used naive CD8+ T cells sorted from blood. These receptors were collected from a man aged 30 to 39 in good health.

The chain joins TRBV5-6 to TRBJ1-2; weak D call: TRBD1 (6 bases). The CDR3 length is 11 residues. The V gene lost 6 bases and the J gene lost 7 bases, with 10 bases spanning the gap. Germline V CDR1 and CDR2: SGHDT, YYEEEE. Here the CDR3 DNA reads TGTGCCAGCACCACAGGGATTGGCTACACCTTC. Translation: CASTTGIGYTF.

The rearrangement joins TRBV2 to TRBJ2-7; TRBD2 matches at 7 bases. Trimming took 2 bases from V and 1 from J; bases not matched to a gene: 8. The CDR3 covers 16 residues. CDR1 and CDR2 (germline): SNHLY, FYNNEI. The CDR3 region is CASSESSGRVSYEQYF. CDR3 in DNA: TGTGCCAGCAGTGAAAGTTCTGGGAGGGTATCCTACGAGCAGTACTTC.

This chain connects TRBV13 to TRBJ2-1; 9 nucleotides align to TRBD2. The germline V gene has CDR1 PRHDT and CDR2 FYEKMQ (reference sequence). The junction had 6 bases not matched to a gene; V was cut back by 2 bases and J by 7 bases. CDR3 size: 15 residues. In DNA form, the CDR3 reads TGTGCCAGCAGCTTAACGGCGGGAGGGCCTAATGAGCAGTTCTTC. Translated, it gives CASSLTAGGPNEQFF.

The J gene is TRBJ2-2, the V gene TRBV5-1, with a weak D call TRBD2 (6 bases). Trimming pared 1 base from V and 3 bases from J, leaving 10 bases between. The CDR3 covers 15 residues. CDR1 is SGHRS, CDR2 YFSETQ, per germline. CDR3 DNA sequence: TGCGCCAGCAGCTTGCGGAGGGAGGACACCGGGGAGCTGTTTTTT. Translating gives CASSLRREDTGELFF.

This clone came up once. The rearrangement joins TRBV7-9 to TRBJ1-2; D is ambiguous. Trimming took off 0 bases at V and 1 base at J, with 6 bases between the two ends. The CDR3 is 14 residues long. Germline V CDR1 and CDR2: SEHNR, FQNEAQ (reference sequence). CDR3 amino acids: CASSLARGNYGYTF. For the CDR3, the DNA is TGTGCCAGCAGCTTAGCGCGCGGTAACTATGGCTACACCTTC.

J is TRBJ2-5 and V is TRBV6-1, with no clear D. V dropped 3 bases and J dropped 2 bases, with 13 bases sitting between them. Germline V lookup: CDR1 MNHNS, CDR2 SASEGT. The CDR3 is 15 amino acids. Written as DNA, the CDR3 is TGTGCCAGCAGTGAGGCGATTTGGGGTCAAGAGACCCAGTACTTC. Protein: CASSEAIWGQETQYF.

V is TRBV11-2 and J is TRBJ2-7; weak D call: TRBD1 (6 bases). The length of the CDR3 is 14 residues. Germline V lookup: CDR1 SGHAT, CDR2 FQNNGV. V shed 8 bases and J shed 3 bases, with 17 bases lying between them. The CDR3 is CASLNNREFYEQYF. The CDR3 DNA reads TGTGCCAGCCTTAATAACAGGGAGTTCTACGAGCAGTACTTC.

The chain couples TRBV5-1 to TRBJ2-7; D is perhaps TRBD2 (5 bases). Trimming pared 4 bases from V and 1 base from J, leaving 21 bases between. The V gene's germline CDR1 is SGHRS and CDR2 YFSETQ. The CDR3 sequence is 17 residues long. DNA for the CDR3: TGCGCCAGCAGCCCGGAAGGAGAGGGAATTCGGTCCTACGAGCAGTACTTC. Its protein is CASSPEGEGIRSYEQYF. The whole variable domain, remainder taken from reference TRBV5-1 and TRBJ2-7, is KAGVTQTPRYLIKTRGQQVTLSCSPISGHRSVSWYQQTPGQGLQFLFEYFSETQRNKGNFPGRFSGRQFSNSRSEMNVSTLELGDSALYLCASSPEGEGIRSYEQYFGPGTRLTVT.

V gene TRBV27 combines with J gene TRBJ1-5; D gene uncertain. CDR1 and CDR2 from the germline V gene are MNHEY and SMNVEV (reference sequence). V was pared by 5 bases and J by 7 bases, with 12 bases between. This CDR3 region has 13 residues. CDR3 protein: CASSGVVGQPQHF. The CDR3 bases are TGTGCCAGCAGTGGGGTGGTTGGGCAGCCCCAGCATTTT.

The V gene is TRBV5-6, the J gene TRBJ2-1; no firm D call. Trimming took off 2 bases at V and 5 bases at J, with 11 bases between the two ends. Per the germline V gene, CDR1 is SGHDT and CDR2 is YYEEEE. There are 14 residues in the CDR3. Here the CDR3 reads CASSLVTDNNEQFF. DNA for the CDR3: TGTGCCAGCAGCTTAGTAACCGATAACAATGAGCAGTTCTTC.

This clone was observed a handful of times. The chain recombines TRBV13 with TRBJ1-3; perhaps TRBD1 as D (5 bases). Germline CDR1 and CDR2: PRHDT and FYEKMQ (reference sequence). The length of the CDR3 is 14 residues. V was cut by 3 bases and J by 2 bases, with 8 bases left in between. CDR3 nucleotides: TGTGCCAGCAGCTTTACGGGGGCTGGAAACACCATATATTTT. Its protein is CASSFTGAGNTIYF. Full variable domain (rest looked up from reference TRBV13 and TRBJ1-3): AAGVIQSPRHLIKEKRETATLKCYPIPRHDTVYWYQQGPGQDPQFLISFYEKMQSDKGSIPDRFSAQQFSDYHSELNMSSLELGDSALYFCASSFTGAGNTIYFGEGSWLTVV.